The 16 T cell receptor beta chains below all came from one sample that was sequenced in a study of blood T cell repertoires in COVID-19. Data came from immunoSEQ multiplex PCR; TCRdb stores just in-frame clones and leaves some out. Of about 260,000 clones in the sample, around 87% were seen once. Sequencing was done on a sample of peripheral blood. These receptors all stem from a woman aged 40 to 50 who had recovered from COVID-19.

V is TRBV9 and J is TRBJ2-5; 8 nucleotides agree with TRBD2. The germline CDR1 and CDR2 sequences are SGDLS and YYNGEE. This CDR3 contains 16 residues. J was trimmed by 5 bases and V by 0 bases; bases with no gene match: 9. CDR3 DNA: TGTGCCAGCAGCGTAGGAGGGCTAGCGGGCCGGGAGACCCAGTACTTC. As protein: CASSVGGLAGRETQYF.

The rearrangement links TRBV19 to TRBJ1-2, with 10 nucleotides matching TRBD1. CDR3 size: 15 residues. The germline V gene has CDR1 LNHDA and CDR2 SQIVND (reference sequence). The V gene end was trimmed by 4 bases and the J gene end by 5 bases; junction bases not matched to a gene: 7. CDR3 protein: CASSTWDRGLYGYTF. For the CDR3, the DNA is TGTGCCAGTAGTACCTGGGACAGGGGTTTGTATGGCTACACCTTC.

The rearrangement joins TRBV5-1 to TRBJ1-1; no clear D. The CDR3 length is 20 residues. V was clipped by 0 bases and J by 1 base, with 25 bases between them. CDR1 and CDR2 from the germline V gene are SGHRS and YFSETQ. The CDR3 DNA sequence: TGCGCCAGCAGCTTGGCCCCCGAGAGGGATCGAAATCGGAAGAACACTGAAGCTTTCTTT. Its protein is CASSLAPERDRNRKNTEAFF.

The chain uses TRBV10-3 and TRBJ1-1; the match to TRBD1 covers 9 bases. Germline CDR1 ENHRY, CDR2 SYGVKD. V was pared by 0 bases and J by 5 bases, with 7 bases of the junction left unmatched. The CDR3 is made up of 16 amino acids. The CDR3 loop reads CAISESWGQGYTEAFF. In DNA form, the CDR3 reads TGTGCCATCAGTGAGTCGTGGGGACAGGGCTATACTGAAGCTTTCTTT.

For the CDR3, the DNA is TGTGCCAGCAGCCCCTACCCCGGGACAGGGGTTGGAGATACGCAGTATTTT. Protein: CASSPYPGTGVGDTQYF. The chain recombines TRBV14 with TRBJ2-3, with 10 nucleotides matching TRBD1. Trimming took 4 bases from V and 5 from J; bases not matched to a gene: 12. Germline V gene lookup returns CDR1 SGHDN and CDR2 FVKESK. The CDR3 contains 17 residues.

The rearrangement uses TRBV19 and TRBJ1-1, with TRBD1 identical over 7 bases. This CDR3 region has 16 residues. The V and J ends lost 3 bases and 4 bases, in that order; junction bases with no gene match: 11. Germline CDR1 is LNHDA and CDR2 is SQIVND (reference sequence). This CDR3 is CASSIDREGAGTEAFF. The CDR3 DNA is TGTGCCAGTAGTATCGACAGGGAAGGGGCTGGCACTGAAGCTTTCTTT.

The chain recombines TRBV4-3 with TRBJ2-2; D remains unclear. The CDR3 has 13 residues. The V and J ends lost 6 bases and 1 base respectively, with 6 bases between them. The germline gives CDR1 LGHNA, CDR2 YSLEER. As DNA, the CDR3 is TGCGCCAGCAGGAGACAGAACACCGGGGAGCTGTTTTTT. This encodes CASRRQNTGELFF.

The chain carries TRBV2 and TRBJ1-5; D uncertain. The CDR3 is 15 residues long. CDR1 is SNHLY, CDR2 FYNNEI, per germline. The V end was cut by 7 bases, the J end by 3 bases, with 16 bases between. The CDR3 loop reads CASTYEAGFNQPQHF. CDR3 DNA sequence: TGTGCCAGCACCTACGAAGCCGGGTTCAATCAGCCCCAGCATTTT. Supplemented by reference TRBV2 and TRBJ1-5, the full variable domain reads EPEVTQTPSHQVTQMGQEVILRCVPISNHLYFYWYRQILGQKVEFLVSFYNNEISEKSEIFDDQFSVERPDGSNFTLKIRSTKLEDSAMYFCASTYEAGFNQPQHFGDGTRLSIL.

The gene calls are TRBV5-1 and TRBJ2-6; possible D gene TRBD1, 6 bases. Trimming cost V 3 bases and J 2 bases, with 30 bases left between them. CDR1 is SGHRS, CDR2 YFSETQ, per germline. The CDR3 contains 22 residues. The CDR3 bases are TGCGCCAGCAGCTCAGGACAGTCAAGGGGGAGTTATTTGGTGCCTGGGGCCAACGTCCTGACTTTC. Translation gives CASSSGQSRGSYLVPGANVLTF.

The chain carries TRBV19 and TRBJ1-5; D remains ambiguous. In germline, CDR1 is LNHDA, CDR2 SQIVND (reference sequence). V dropped 5 bases and J dropped 11 bases, with 16 bases sitting between them. The CDR3 has 13 amino acids. The CDR3 loop reads CASSRQVQVAQHF. CDR3 nucleotides: TGTGCCAGTAGTCGGCAGGTCCAAGTGGCCCAGCATTTT.

CDR3 in amino acids: CASSPLGGTGQPQHF. The CDR3 DNA reads as TGTGCCAGCAGCCCACTTGGGGGGACCGGACAGCCCCAGCATTTT. V gene TRBV7-9 combines with J gene TRBJ1-5, with D possibly TRBD1 on 5 matching bases. The germline CDR1 and CDR2 sequences are SEHNR and FQNEAQ (reference sequence). The CDR3 loop spans 15 amino acids. Trimming removed 5 bases from V and 7 bases from J, with 18 bases in between.

V is TRBV19 and J is TRBJ1-2, with D maybe TRBD1 (5 bases). V lost 6 bases to trimming and J lost 3 bases, with 11 bases between them. Germline-derived CDR1 and CDR2 are LNHDA and SQIVND (reference sequence). CDR3 length equals 13 residues. As DNA, the CDR3 is TGTGCCAGTAGACTTGACAGCTACTATGGCTACACCTTC. It translates to CASRLDSYYGYTF. Full variable domain (missing parts from reference TRBV19 and TRBJ1-2): DGGITQSPKYLFRKEGQNVTLSCEQNLNHDAMYWYRQDPGQGLRLIYYSQIVNDFQKGDIAEGYSVSREKKESFPLTVTSAQKNPTAFYLCASRLDSYYGYTFGSGTRLTVV.

This chain joins TRBV4-3 and TRBJ1-5; TRBD1 might be the D (6 bases). The germline V and J ends were trimmed by 0 bases and 7 bases, with 16 bases remaining between them. Germline loops: CDR1 LGHNA, CDR2 YSLEER. The CDR3 covers 16 residues. The CDR3 is CASSQDLGSGEQPQHF. The CDR3, as DNA: TGCGCCAGCAGCCAAGATCTTGGGTCAGGGGAACAGCCCCAGCATTTT.

Regarding this clone: At one end, the junction sequence differs from germline, possibly due to a read error. The V gene is TRBV7-7, the J gene TRBJ2-5; tentatively, D is TRBD2 (5 bases). This CDR3 region has 14 residues. Germline V gene lookup returns CDR1 SSHAT and CDR2 FNYEAQ (reference sequence). CDR3 sequence reads: CASSFRGRAKTQYF. The DNA of the CDR3 is TGTGCTAGCAGCTTCCGAGGGCGGGCGAAGACCCAGTACTTC.

CDR3 amino acids: CACLSPGQGLYEQYF. The DNA of the CDR3 is TGTGCCTGCCTATCACCGGGACAGGGGCTCTACGAGCAGTACTTC. The gene calls are TRBV30 and TRBJ2-7, with TRBD1 identical over 10 bases. The CDR3 contains 15 residues. Germline V gives CDR1 GTSNPN, CDR2 SVGIG (reference sequence). J lost 3 bases, V lost 6 bases, and 11 bases had no gene match.

The chain links TRBV19 to TRBJ2-5, with D possibly matching TRBD2 (6 bases). Germline V gene data show CDR1 as LNHDA and CDR2 as SQIVND (reference sequence). Trimming took off 8 bases at V and 5 bases at J, with 9 bases between the two ends. The length of the CDR3 is 11 residues. CDR3 sequence: CASGGRETQYF. CDR3 sequence (DNA): TGTGCCAGTGGGGGGAGGGAGACCCAGTACTTC. Full variable domain (outside the CDR3, taken from reference TRBV19 and TRBJ2-5): DGGITQSPKYLFRKEGQNVTLSCEQNLNHDAMYWYRQDPGQGLRLIYYSQIVNDFQKGDIAEGYSVSREKKESFPLTVTSAQKNPTAFYLCASGGRETQYFGPGTRLLVL.